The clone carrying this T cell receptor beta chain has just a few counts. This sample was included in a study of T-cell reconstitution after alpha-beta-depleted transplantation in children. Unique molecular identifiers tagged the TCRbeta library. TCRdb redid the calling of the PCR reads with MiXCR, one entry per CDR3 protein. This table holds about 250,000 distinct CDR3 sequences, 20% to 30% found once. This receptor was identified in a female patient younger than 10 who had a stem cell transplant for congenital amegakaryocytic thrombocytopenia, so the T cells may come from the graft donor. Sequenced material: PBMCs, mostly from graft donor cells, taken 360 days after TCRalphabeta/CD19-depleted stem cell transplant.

The CDR3 DNA follows: TGTGCCAGCAGACGGGGGCTAGGGACAGGGGGTGTTGATACGCAGTATTTT. Amino acid sequence: CASRRGLGTGGVDTQYF. The rearrangement links TRBV5-5 to TRBJ2-3; 11 bases are a match to TRBD1. The CDR3 covers 17 residues. CDR1 SGHKS and CDR2 YYEKEE come from the germline V gene (reference sequence). V trimming: 5 bases; J trimming: 6 bases; junction bases outside the gene matches: 14.